This T cell receptor (beta chain) was documented in a study of response to subunit inactivated influenza vaccine. Notes on the study in general: After each seasonal influenza vaccination, few new T cells are recruited, the authors suggested.

Each CDR3 protein gets one entry after TCRdb re-called the RT-PCR reads with MiXCR. This table holds fewer than 800,000 distinct CDR3 sequences, more than 15% found once. Details on this clonotype: Its specificity is unknown.

Sequenced here: PBMCs from blood, sampled less than 13 days after vaccination. This TCR derives from a man aged 50-59 years who received an inactivated influenza vaccine.

The CDR3 here is CASSKAPGTSGNTIYF. CDR3 DNA sequence: TGCGCCAGCAGCAAAGCCCCCGGGACGTCTGGAAACACCATATATTTT. The chain uses TRBV5-1 and TRBJ1-3, with D tentatively TRBD1 (5 bases). Trimming removed 4 bases from V and 1 base from J, with 15 bases in between. Germline CDR1 reads SGHRS; CDR2 reads YFSETQ. This CDR3 region has 16 residues.